This TCR beta chain was sequenced during a study of blood T cell repertoires in COVID-19. Study-wide background: Sites across the United States, Italy and Spain contributed samples from acute and convalescent COVID-19. From T cells, B-cell-depleted T cells, or PBMCs came the material, which was cDNA or gDNA.

The CDR3 contains 13 residues. Trimming pared 1 base from V and 6 bases from J, leaving 10 bases between. Germline-derived CDR1 and CDR2 are GTSNPN and SVGIG (reference sequence). Measured with immunoSEQ multiplex PCR; TCRdb has only the in-frame clones, and not every one. The profile shows tens of thousands of clones, about 82% of them singletons. The sequenced sample consisted of peripheral blood. The TCR sequence derives from an older man with active COVID-19. The chain recombines TRBV30 with TRBJ1-5; no clear D gene. The CDR3 spells CAWSAEDRQPQHF. Here the CDR3 DNA reads TGTGCCTGGAGTGCGGAGGATCGTCAGCCCCAGCATTTT.